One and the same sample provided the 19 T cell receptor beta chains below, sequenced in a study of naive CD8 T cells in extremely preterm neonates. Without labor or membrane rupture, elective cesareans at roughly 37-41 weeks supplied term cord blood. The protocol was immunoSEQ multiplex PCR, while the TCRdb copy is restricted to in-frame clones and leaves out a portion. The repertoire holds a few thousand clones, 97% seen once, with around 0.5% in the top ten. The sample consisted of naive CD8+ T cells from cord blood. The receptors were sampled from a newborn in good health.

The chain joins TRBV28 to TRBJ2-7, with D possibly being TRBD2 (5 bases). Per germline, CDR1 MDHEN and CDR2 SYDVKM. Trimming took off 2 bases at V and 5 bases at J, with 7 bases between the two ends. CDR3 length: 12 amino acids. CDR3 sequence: CASSLEGNEQYF. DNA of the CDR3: TGTGCCAGCAGTTTAGAGGGAAACGAGCAGTACTTC.

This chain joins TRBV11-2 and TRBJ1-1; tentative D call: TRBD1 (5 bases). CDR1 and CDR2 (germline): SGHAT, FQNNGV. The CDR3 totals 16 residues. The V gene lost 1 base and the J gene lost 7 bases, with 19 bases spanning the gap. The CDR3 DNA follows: TGTGCCAGCAGCTTAGCGTATAGGCAGGGCGAAGGTGAAGCTTTCTTT. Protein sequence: CASSLAYRQGEGEAFF.

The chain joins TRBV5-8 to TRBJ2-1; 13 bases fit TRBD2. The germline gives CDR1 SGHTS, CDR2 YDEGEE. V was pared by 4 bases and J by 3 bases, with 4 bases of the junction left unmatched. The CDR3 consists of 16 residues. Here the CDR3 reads CASSLLAGGHYNEQFF. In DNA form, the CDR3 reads TGTGCCAGCAGCCTACTAGCGGGGGGGCACTACAATGAGCAGTTCTTC.

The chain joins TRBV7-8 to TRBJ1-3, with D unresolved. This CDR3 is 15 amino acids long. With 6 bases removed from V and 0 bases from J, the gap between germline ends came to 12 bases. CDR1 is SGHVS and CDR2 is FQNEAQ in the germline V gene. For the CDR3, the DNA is TGTGCCAGCAGAGGCAGTTCTAGCTCTGGAAACACCATATATTTT. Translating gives CASRGSSSSGNTIYF.

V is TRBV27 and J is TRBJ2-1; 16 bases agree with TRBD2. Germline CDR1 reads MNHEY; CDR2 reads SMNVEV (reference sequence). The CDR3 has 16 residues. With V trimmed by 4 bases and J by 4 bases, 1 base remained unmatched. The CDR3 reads CASSSGLAGGYNEQFF. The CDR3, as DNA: TGTGCCAGCAGTTCGGGACTAGCGGGGGGGTACAATGAGCAGTTCTTC.

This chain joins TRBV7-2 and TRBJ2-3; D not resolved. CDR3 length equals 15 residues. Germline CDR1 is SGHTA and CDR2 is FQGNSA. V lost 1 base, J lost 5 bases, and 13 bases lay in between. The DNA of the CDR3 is TGTGCCAGCAGCTTAGTTCTAGTTGGTGGAGATACGCAGTATTTT. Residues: CASSLVLVGGDTQYF.

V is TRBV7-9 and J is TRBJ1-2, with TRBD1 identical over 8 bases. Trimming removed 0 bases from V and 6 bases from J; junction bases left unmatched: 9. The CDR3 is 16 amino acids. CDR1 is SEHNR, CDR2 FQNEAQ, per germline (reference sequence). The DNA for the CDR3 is TGTGCCAGCAGCTTAGCGCGTAGGACAGGGTACGATGGCTACACCTTC. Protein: CASSLARRTGYDGYTF.

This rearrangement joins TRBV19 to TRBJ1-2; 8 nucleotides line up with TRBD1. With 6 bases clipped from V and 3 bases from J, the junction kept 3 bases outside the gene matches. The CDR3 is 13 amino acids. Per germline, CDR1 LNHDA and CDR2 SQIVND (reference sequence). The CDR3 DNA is TGTGCCAGTAGCCTGACAGGGGACTATGGCTACACCTTC. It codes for CASSLTGDYGYTF.

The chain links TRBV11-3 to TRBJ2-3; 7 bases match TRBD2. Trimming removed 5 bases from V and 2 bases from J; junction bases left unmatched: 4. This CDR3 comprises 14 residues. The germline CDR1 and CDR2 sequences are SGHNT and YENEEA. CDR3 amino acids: CASSERGATDTQYF. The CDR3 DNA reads TGTGCCAGCAGCGAGCGGGGAGCCACAGATACGCAGTATTTT.

CDR3: CASSILQGHDEQYF. The CDR3, as DNA: TGTGCCAGTAGTATATTACAGGGTCATGACGAGCAGTACTTC. The gene calls are TRBV19 and TRBJ2-7; perhaps TRBD1 as D (6 bases). From germline, CDR1 is LNHDA and CDR2 SQIVND (reference sequence). CDR3 length equals 14 residues. Trimming shortened V by 2 bases and J by 5 bases, and 13 bases separated the two germline ends.

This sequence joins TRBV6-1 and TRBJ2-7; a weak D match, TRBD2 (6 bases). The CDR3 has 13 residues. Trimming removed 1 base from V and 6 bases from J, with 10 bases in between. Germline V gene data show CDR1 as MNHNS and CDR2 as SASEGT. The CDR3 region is CASSEDEGGEQYF. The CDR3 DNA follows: TGTGCCAGCAGTGAAGACGAGGGAGGCGAGCAGTACTTC.

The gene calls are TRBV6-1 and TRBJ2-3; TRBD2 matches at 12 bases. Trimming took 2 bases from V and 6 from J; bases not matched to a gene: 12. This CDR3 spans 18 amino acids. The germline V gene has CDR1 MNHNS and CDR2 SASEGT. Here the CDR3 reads CASSELAGGPGAADTQYF. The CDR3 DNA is TGTGCCAGCAGTGAACTAGCGGGGGGGCCGGGGGCGGCCGATACGCAGTATTTT.

CDR3 in amino acids: CASNRGSGELFF. The CDR3 nucleotides are TGTGCCAGCAACAGGGGCTCCGGGGAGCTGTTTTTT. V and J are TRBV30 and TRBJ2-2, with TRBD1 matching 7 bases. The V gene's germline CDR1 is GTSNPN and CDR2 SVGIG (reference sequence). With V trimmed by 8 bases and J by 6 bases, 6 bases remained unmatched. CDR3 length: 12 amino acids. The variable domain in full, with the rest retrieved from reference TRBV30 and TRBJ2-2, is SQTIHQWPATLVQPVGSPLSLECTVEGTSNPNLYWYRQAAGRGLQLLFYSVGIGQISSEVPQNLSASRPQDRQFILSSKKLLLSDSGFYLCASNRGSGELFFGEGSRLTVL.

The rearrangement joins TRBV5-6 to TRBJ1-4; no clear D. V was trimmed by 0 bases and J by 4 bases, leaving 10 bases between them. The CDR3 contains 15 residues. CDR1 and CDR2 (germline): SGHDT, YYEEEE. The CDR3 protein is CASSLAGGINEKLFF. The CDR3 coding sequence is TGTGCCAGCAGCTTGGCCGGAGGGATTAATGAAAAACTGTTTTTT.

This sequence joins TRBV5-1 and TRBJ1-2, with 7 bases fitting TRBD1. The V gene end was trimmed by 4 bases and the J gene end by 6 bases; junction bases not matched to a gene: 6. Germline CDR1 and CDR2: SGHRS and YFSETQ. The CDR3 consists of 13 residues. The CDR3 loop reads CASSIPGQDGYTF. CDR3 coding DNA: TGCGCCAGCAGCATACCAGGACAGGATGGCTACACCTTC.

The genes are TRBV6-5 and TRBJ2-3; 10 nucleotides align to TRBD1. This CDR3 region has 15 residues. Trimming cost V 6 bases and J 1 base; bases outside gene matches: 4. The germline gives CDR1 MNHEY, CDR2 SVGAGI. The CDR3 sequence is CASSLGTGGTDTQYF. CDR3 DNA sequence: TGTGCCAGCAGCCTAGGGACAGGGGGCACAGATACGCAGTATTTT.

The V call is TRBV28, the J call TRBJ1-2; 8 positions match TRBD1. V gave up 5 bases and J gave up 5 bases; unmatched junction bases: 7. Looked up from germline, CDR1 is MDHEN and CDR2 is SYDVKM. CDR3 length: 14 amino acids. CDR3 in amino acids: CASSQTGQGYGYTF. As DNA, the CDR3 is TGTGCCAGCAGTCAAACCGGACAGGGATATGGCTACACCTTC.

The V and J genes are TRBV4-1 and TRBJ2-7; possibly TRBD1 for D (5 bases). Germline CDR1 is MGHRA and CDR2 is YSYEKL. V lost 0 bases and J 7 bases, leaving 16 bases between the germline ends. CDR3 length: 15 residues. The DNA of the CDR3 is TGCGCCAGCAGCCAAGATCTCCAAGGGGCAGGAGAGCAGTACTTC. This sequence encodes CASSQDLQGAGEQYF.

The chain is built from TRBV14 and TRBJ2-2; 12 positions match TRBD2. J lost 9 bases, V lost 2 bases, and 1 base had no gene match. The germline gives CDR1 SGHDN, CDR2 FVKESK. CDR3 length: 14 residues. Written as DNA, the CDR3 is TGTGCCAGCAGCCAACTAGCGGGGGGGCGGGAGCTGTTTTTT. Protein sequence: CASSQLAGGRELFF. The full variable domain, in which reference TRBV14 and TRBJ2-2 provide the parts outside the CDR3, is EAGVTQFPSHSVIEKGQTVTLRCDPISGHDNLYWYRRVMGKEIKFLLHFVKESKQDESGMPNNRFLAERTGGTYSTLKVQPAELEDSGVYFCASSQLAGGRELFFGEGSRLTVL.